Below are 20 T cell receptor beta chains sequenced from a single sample in a study of blood T cell repertoires in COVID-19. Assay used: immunoSEQ multiplex PCR; TCRdb lists only in-frame clones, some missing. The sample contains about 300,000 clones, roughly 86% of which appear only once. Specimen: peripheral blood. These receptors all stem from a woman aged 45-65 years with acute or convalescent COVID-19.

The CDR3 DNA follows: TGTGCCAGCAGCTCGGGACTAGAATACTACGAGCAGTACTTC. It yields the protein CASSSGLEYYEQYF. The gene calls are TRBV7-2 and TRBJ2-7; 8 nucleotides match TRBD2. The germline V gene has CDR1 SGHTA and CDR2 FQGNSA. Losses at the gene ends were 4 bases for V and 3 bases for J; bases not matched to a gene: 5. The CDR3 runs 14 residues.

This clone was picked up one time. This chain joins TRBV6-5 and TRBJ1-1; D is possibly TRBD1 (5 bases). From germline, CDR1 is MNHEY and CDR2 SVGAGI. This CDR3 comprises 13 residues. V lost 6 bases and J 6 bases, leaving 14 bases between the germline ends. CDR3 DNA: TGTGCCAGCAGGACAGCCCCACGAGCTGAAGCTTTCTTT. This translates into CASRTAPRAEAFF.

This chain links TRBV18 with TRBJ2-7; the D gene is possibly TRBD1 (6 bases). Trimming removed 6 bases from V and 0 bases from J, with 12 bases in between. CDR3 length: 14 amino acids. Per germline, CDR1 KGHSH and CDR2 LQKENI. The CDR3 sequence: CASSRGQSSYEQYF. In DNA, the CDR3 is TGTGCCAGCTCCCGGGGACAAAGCTCCTACGAGCAGTACTTC.

This clone was seen a few times. The J gene is TRBJ1-3, the V gene TRBV28, with a tentative D call TRBD1 (6 bases). Germline V gene lookup returns CDR1 MDHEN and CDR2 SYDVKM. CDR3 size: 15 residues. Trimming shortened V by 3 bases and J by 3 bases, and 12 bases separated the two germline ends. The CDR3 reads CASSFGTTYGNTIYF. For the CDR3, the DNA is TGTGCCAGCAGTTTTGGGACAACATATGGAAACACCATATATTTT.

The chain links TRBV28 to TRBJ2-1, with TRBD2 matching over 10 bases. CDR3 length equals 16 residues. From germline, CDR1 is MDHEN and CDR2 SYDVKM. Trimming removed 5 bases from V and 6 bases from J; junction bases left unmatched: 10. The CDR3 region is CASSPAGAGGPNEQFF. The CDR3 DNA is TGTGCCAGCAGTCCCGCCGGAGCGGGAGGGCCCAATGAGCAGTTCTTC. The variable domain in full, with the rest retrieved from reference TRBV28 and TRBJ2-1, is DVKVTQSSRYLVKRTGEKVFLECVQDMDHENMFWYRQDPGLGLRLIYFSYDVKMKEKGDIPEGYSVSREKKERFSLILESASTNQTSMYLCASSPAGAGGPNEQFFGPGTRLTVL.

The chain employs TRBV3-1 (or the pseudogene TRBV3-2) and TRBJ1-3; TRBD1 matches 7 bases. The length of the CDR3 is 18 residues. The V and J ends lost 4 bases and 0 bases, in that order; junction bases with no gene match: 12. Germline V gene data show CDR1 as LGHDT and CDR2 as YNNKEL (reference sequence). CDR3 amino acids: CASSLRDSALPSGNTIYF. CDR3 nucleotide sequence: TGTGCCAGCAGCCTCCGGGACAGTGCTCTTCCCTCTGGAAACACCATATATTTT.

About this clone: This specimen includes other DNA sequences encoding the same CDR3. The V and J genes are TRBV27 and TRBJ2-5; no definite D call. Germline-derived CDR1 and CDR2 are MNHEY and SMNVEV (reference sequence). The CDR3 runs to 12 residues. Trimming removed 3 bases at V and 4 bases at J, with 6 bases between. CDR3 protein: CASSFSGETQYF. The CDR3, as DNA: TGTGCCAGCAGTTTTAGTGGAGAGACCCAGTACTTC.

The chain couples TRBV5-6 to TRBJ2-3; 13 bases line up with TRBD2. CDR1 and CDR2 from the germline V gene are SGHDT and YYEEEE. The CDR3 length is 15 residues. V lost 1 base and J lost 10; bases outside the gene matches: 6. CDR3 DNA sequence: TGTGCCAGCAGCTTGAGGGGGACTAGCGGGACTCCGCAGTATTTT. Translation gives CASSLRGTSGTPQYF.

CDR3 bases: TGTGCCAGCAGTTACGCAGACAGGGGGGTGCAGCCCCAGCATTTT. This translates into CASSYADRGVQPQHF. The gene calls are TRBV6-5 and TRBJ1-5; TRBD1 aligns across 9 bases. The V gene's germline CDR1 is MNHEY and CDR2 SVGAGI. This CDR3 has 15 amino acids. The trim removed 2 bases at V and 7 bases at J, leaving 6 bases unmatched.

The chain uses TRBV28 and TRBJ2-7, with 10 nucleotides matching TRBD2. The CDR3 loop spans 18 amino acids. Germline CDR1 is MDHEN and CDR2 is SYDVKM. Losses at the gene ends were 3 bases for V and 2 bases for J; bases not matched to a gene: 13. The CDR3, as DNA: TGTGCCAGCAGTTTGTTTACTAGCGGGACAAATAACCCCTACGAGCAGTACTTC. This sequence encodes CASSLFTSGTNNPYEQYF.

The rearrangement joins TRBV28 to TRBJ1-3; D ambiguous. The length of the CDR3 is 16 residues. The ends were cut back, 4 bases at V and 0 bases at J, with 13 bases in the middle. Germline lookup yields CDR1 MDHEN and CDR2 SYDVKM. For the CDR3, the DNA is TGTGCCAGCAGTTCCGACCACAGATACTCTGGAAACACCATATATTTT. Its translation: CASSSDHRYSGNTIYF.

The chain couples TRBV11-2 to TRBJ2-7; 7 bases are shared with TRBD2. Germline-derived CDR1 and CDR2 are SGHAT and FQNNGV. Trimming cost V 3 bases and J 3 bases; bases outside gene matches: 8. This CDR3 has 15 amino acids. The CDR3 DNA sequence: TGTGCCAGCAGCTTGGGAAGCGGGGTGGGCTACGAGCAGTACTTC. Protein product: CASSLGSGVGYEQYF. Full variable domain (outside the CDR3, taken from reference TRBV11-2 and TRBJ2-7): EAGVAQSPRYKIIEKRQSVAFWCNPISGHATLYWYQQILGQGPKLLIQFQNNGVVDDSQLPKDRFSAERLKGVDSTLKIQPAKLEDSAVYLCASSLGSGVGYEQYFGPGTRLTVT.

The chain links TRBV2 to TRBJ1-2, with 7 bases lining up with TRBD1. The CDR3 loop spans 14 amino acids. Germline CDR1 and CDR2: SNHLY and FYNNEI. After removal of 7 bases from V and 6 bases from J, the junction contained 11 bases not matched to a gene. CDR3 DNA: TGTGCCAGCACCGGAAGGGGGCTATCAGATGGCTACACCTTC. It encodes CASTGRGLSDGYTF.

This clone appeared once. V usage is TRBV7-2 and J usage is TRBJ2-1, with 7 bases lining up with TRBD2. The germline V gene encodes CDR1 SGHTA and CDR2 FQGNSA. With 6 bases clipped from V and 4 bases from J, the junction kept 9 bases outside the gene matches. The CDR3 is 15 amino acids. The CDR3 nucleotides read TGTGCCAGCAGGGGACCGGGACTAACATACAATGAGCAGTTCTTC. It yields the protein CASRGPGLTYNEQFF.

In this sample, this clone turned up a few times. V is TRBV6-1 and J is TRBJ2-7, with 7 bases that match TRBD1. The CDR3 sequence is 12 residues long. CDR1 MNHNS and CDR2 SASEGT come from the germline V gene. Trimming took 5 bases from V and 5 from J; bases not matched to a gene: 3. In nucleotides, the CDR3 is TGTGCCAGCAGTTCGACAGGGAACGAGCAGTACTTC. Its translation: CASSSTGNEQYF.

As to this clone: Compared with germline, one end of the junction differs, possibly owing to a read error. This rearrangement joins TRBV7-6 to TRBJ1-4, with unresolved D. The V gene's germline CDR1 is SGHVS and CDR2 FNYEAQ. This CDR3 comprises 15 residues. CDR3 loop: CATSPWGVSNEKLFF. The CDR3 nucleotides are TGTGCCACCAGCCCCTGGGGAGTCTCTAATGAAAAACTGTTTTTT.

This chain links TRBV6-1 with TRBJ1-2, with 8 bases lining up with TRBD1. The CDR3 totals 14 residues. Germline CDR1 is MNHNS and CDR2 is SASEGT. Unmatched junction bases numbered 1, after V lost 2 bases and J lost 2 bases. CDR3 sequence reads: CASSERDRNYGYTF. The CDR3 coding sequence is TGTGCCAGCAGTGAACGGGACAGGAACTATGGCTACACCTTC.

This chain links TRBV7-9 with TRBJ2-7, with TRBD1 identical over 8 bases. Per germline, CDR1 SEHNR and CDR2 FQNEAQ (reference sequence). The CDR3 runs to 16 residues. J gave up 0 bases and V 3 bases, and 7 bases lay outside the gene matches. Here the CDR3 reads CASSFTTGELSYEQYF. DNA of the CDR3: TGTGCCAGCAGCTTCACGACAGGGGAGCTCTCCTACGAGCAGTACTTC.

The chain has TRBV11-2 and TRBJ2-3; 12 bases match TRBD1. CDR1 is SGHAT and CDR2 is FQNNGV in the germline V gene. Trimming removed 4 bases from V and 3 bases from J; junction bases left unmatched: 5. The CDR3 length is 16 residues. The CDR3 reads CASSSRGQGATDTQYF. CDR3 coding DNA: TGTGCCAGCAGCTCGAGGGGACAGGGGGCGACAGATACGCAGTATTTT.

The CDR3 region has the DNA TGTGCCAGCAGTGCCGGGACAGGGGGTGCCTACGAGCAGTACTTC. Protein sequence: CASSAGTGGAYEQYF. The V and J genes are TRBV2 and TRBJ2-7, with 11 positions matching TRBD1. There are 15 residues in the CDR3. Germline V gene lookup returns CDR1 SNHLY and CDR2 FYNNEI. Unmatched junction bases numbered 4, after V lost 4 bases and J lost 2 bases.